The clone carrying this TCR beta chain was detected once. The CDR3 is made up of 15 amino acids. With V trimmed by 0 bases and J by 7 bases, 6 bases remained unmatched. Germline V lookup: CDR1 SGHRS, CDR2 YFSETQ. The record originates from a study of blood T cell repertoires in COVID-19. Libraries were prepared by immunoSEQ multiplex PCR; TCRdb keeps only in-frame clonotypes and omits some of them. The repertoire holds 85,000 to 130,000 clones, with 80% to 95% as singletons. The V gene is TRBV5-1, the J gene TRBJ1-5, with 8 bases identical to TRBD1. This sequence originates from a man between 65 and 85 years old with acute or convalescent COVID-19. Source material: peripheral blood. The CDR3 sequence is CASSLAPGGRQPQHF. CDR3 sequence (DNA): TGCGCCAGCAGCTTGGCCCCAGGGGGCAGGCAGCCCCAGCATTTT.